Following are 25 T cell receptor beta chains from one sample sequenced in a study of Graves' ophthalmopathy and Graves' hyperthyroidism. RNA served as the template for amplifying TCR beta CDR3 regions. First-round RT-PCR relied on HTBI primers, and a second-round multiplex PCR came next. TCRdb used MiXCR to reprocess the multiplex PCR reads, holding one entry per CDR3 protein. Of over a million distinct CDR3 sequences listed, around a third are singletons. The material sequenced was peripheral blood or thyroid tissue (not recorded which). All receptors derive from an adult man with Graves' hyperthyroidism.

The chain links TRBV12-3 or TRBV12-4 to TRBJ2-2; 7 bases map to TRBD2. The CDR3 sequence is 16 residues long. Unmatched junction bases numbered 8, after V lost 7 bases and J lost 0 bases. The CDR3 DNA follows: TGTGCCAGCACCCCGTGGGGACTACCGAACACCGGGGAGCTGTTTTTT. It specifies CASTPWGLPNTGELFF.

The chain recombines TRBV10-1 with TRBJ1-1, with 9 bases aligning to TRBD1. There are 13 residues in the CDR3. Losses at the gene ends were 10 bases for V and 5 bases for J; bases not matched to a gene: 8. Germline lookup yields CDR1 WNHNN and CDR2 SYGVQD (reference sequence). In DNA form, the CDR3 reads TGCGCCATCCGACAGGGGGTGTATACTGAAGCTTTCTTT. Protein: CAIRQGVYTEAFF.

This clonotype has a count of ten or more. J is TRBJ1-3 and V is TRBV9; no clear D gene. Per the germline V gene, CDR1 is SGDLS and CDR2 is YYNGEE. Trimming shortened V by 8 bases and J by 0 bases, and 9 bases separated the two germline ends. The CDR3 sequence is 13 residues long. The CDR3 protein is CASSVDSGNTIYF. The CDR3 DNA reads TGTGCCAGTTCCGTGGACTCTGGAAACACCATATATTTT.

The CDR3 loop is CAISESGSRGQSNQPQHF. As DNA, the CDR3 is TGTGCCATCAGTGAGTCCGGAAGCCGTGGACAGAGCAATCAGCCCCAGCATTTT. The chain combines TRBV10-3 with TRBJ1-5, with D perhaps matching TRBD1 (6 bases). The CDR3 loop spans 18 amino acids. Trimming cost V 0 bases and J 1 base, with 16 bases left between them. The germline V gene encodes CDR1 ENHRY and CDR2 SYGVKD.

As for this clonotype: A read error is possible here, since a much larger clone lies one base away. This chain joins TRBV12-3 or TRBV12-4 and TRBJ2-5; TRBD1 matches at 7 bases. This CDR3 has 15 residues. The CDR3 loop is CAISPGTAVTKTQYF. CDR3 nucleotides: TGTGCCATCAGTCCCGGGACAGCTGTCACTAAGACCCAGTACTTC.

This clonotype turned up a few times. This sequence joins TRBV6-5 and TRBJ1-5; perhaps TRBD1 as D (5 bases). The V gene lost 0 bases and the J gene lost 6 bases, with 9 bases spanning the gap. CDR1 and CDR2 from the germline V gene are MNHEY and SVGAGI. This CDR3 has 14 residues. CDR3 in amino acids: CASSYSQGTQPQHF. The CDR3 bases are TGTGCCAGCAGTTACTCTCAGGGAACTCAGCCCCAGCATTTT.

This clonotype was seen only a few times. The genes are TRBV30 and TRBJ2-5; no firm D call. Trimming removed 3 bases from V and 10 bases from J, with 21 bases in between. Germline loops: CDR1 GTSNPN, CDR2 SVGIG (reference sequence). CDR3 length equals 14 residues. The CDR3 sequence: CAWSGPSPPFNQYF. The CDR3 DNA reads TGTGCCTGGAGCGGACCGAGTCCCCCATTCAACCAGTACTTC.

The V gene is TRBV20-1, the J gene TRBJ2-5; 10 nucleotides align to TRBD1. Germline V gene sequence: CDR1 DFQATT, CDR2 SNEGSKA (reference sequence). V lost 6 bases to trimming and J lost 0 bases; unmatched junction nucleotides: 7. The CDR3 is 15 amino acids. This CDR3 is CSAIPGQGYQETQYF. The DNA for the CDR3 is TGCAGTGCAATACCGGGACAGGGGTACCAAGAGACCCAGTACTTC.

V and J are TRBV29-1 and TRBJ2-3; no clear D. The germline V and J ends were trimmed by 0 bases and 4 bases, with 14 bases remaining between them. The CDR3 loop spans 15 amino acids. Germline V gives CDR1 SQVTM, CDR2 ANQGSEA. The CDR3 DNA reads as TGCAGCGTTGAAGAAATGGCCTTTCGGGCAGATACGCAGTATTTT. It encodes CSVEEMAFRADTQYF.

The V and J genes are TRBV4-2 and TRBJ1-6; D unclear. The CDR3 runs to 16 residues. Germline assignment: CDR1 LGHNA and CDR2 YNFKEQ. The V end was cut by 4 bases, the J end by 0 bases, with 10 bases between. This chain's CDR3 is CASSPERSSYNSPLHF. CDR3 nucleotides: TGTGCCAGCAGCCCGGAAAGGAGCTCCTATAATTCACCCCTCCACTTT.

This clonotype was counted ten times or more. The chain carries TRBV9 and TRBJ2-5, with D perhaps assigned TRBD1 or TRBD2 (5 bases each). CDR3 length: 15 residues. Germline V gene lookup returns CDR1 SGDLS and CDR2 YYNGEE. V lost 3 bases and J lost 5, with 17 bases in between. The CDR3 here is CASSAGTALRETQYF. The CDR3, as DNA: TGTGCCAGCAGCGCCGGGACCGCACTTAGGGAGACCCAGTACTTC.

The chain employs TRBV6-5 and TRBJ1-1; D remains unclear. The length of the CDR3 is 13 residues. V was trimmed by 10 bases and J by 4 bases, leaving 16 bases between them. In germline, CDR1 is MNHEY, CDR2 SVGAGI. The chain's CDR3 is CATSTAGLTEAFF. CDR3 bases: TGTGCCACCTCAACGGCCGGGCTCACTGAAGCTTTCTTT.

CDR3 bases: TGTGCCAGCAGCCCCACCCCGGGGTGGGGAACTTTCTTT. Translated, it gives CASSPTPGWGTFF. V gene TRBV7-2 combines with J gene TRBJ1-1; D unclear. This CDR3 has 13 amino acids. Trimming left V 5 bases short and J 12 bases short, with 19 bases between. The germline V gene has CDR1 SGHTA and CDR2 FQGNSA.

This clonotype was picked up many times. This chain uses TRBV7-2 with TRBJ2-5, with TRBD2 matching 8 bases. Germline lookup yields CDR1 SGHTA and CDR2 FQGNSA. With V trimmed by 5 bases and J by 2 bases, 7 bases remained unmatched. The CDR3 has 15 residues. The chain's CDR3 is CASSPPGTRQETQYF. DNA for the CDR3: TGTGCCAGCAGCCCTCCCGGGACTAGGCAAGAGACCCAGTACTTC. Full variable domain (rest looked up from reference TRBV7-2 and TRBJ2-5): GAGVSQSPSNKVTEKGKDVELRCDPISGHTALYWYRQSLGQGLEFLIYFQGNSAPDKSGLPSDRFSAERTGGSVSTLTIQRTQQEDSAVYLCASSPPGTRQETQYFGPGTRLLVL.

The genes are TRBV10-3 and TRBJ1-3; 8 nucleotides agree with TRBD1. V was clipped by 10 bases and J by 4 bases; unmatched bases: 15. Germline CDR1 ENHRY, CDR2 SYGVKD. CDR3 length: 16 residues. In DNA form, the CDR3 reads TGTGCCAGCAGCGACGGGACAGGCGGTTCCGGAAACACCATATATTTT. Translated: CASSDGTGGSGNTIYF.

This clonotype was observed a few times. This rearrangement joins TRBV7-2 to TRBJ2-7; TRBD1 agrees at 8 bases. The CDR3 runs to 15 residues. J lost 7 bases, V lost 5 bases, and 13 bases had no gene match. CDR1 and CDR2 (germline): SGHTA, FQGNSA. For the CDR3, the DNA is TGTGCCAGCAGCATCGGACAGGGTTTTTTGGGGGAGCAGTACTTC. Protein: CASSIGQGFLGEQYF.

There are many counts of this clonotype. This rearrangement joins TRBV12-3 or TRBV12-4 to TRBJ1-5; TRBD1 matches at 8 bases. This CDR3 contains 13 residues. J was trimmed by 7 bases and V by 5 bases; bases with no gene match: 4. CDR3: CASSKTGDQPQHF. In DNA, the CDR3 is TGTGCCAGCAGTAAGACAGGGGACCAGCCCCAGCATTTT.

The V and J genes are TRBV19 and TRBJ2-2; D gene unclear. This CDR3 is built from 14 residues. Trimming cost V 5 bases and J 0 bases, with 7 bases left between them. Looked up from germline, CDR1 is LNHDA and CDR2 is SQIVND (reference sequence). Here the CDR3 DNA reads TGTGCCAGTAGTTGGATAGCGAACACCGGGGAGCTGTTTTTT. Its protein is CASSWIANTGELFF.

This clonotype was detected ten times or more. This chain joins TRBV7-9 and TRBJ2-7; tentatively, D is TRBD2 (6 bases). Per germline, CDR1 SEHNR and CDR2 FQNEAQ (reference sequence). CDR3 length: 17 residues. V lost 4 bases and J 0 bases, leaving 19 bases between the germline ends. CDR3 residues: CASSSRGGDAYSYEQYF. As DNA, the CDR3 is TGTGCCAGCAGCTCACGCGGCGGGGACGCTTACTCCTACGAGCAGTACTTC. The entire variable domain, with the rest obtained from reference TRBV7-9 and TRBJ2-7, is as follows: DTGVSQNPRHKITKRGQNVTFRCDPISEHNRLYWYRQTLGQGPEFLTYFQNEAQLEKSRLLSDRFSAERPKGSFSTLEIQRTEQGDSAMYLCASSSRGGDAYSYEQYFGPGTRLTVT.

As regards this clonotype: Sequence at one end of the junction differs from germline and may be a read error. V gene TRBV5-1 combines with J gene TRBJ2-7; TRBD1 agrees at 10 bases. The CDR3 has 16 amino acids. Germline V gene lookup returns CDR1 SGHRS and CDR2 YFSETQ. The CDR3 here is CASSVGSGQGSYEEYF. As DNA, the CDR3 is TGCGCCAGCAGCGTGGGATCGGGACAGGGGTCCTACGAGGAGTACTTC. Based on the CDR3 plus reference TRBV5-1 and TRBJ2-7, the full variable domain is KAGVTQTPRYLIKTRGQQVTLSCSPISGHRSVSWYQQTPGQGLQFLFEYFSETQRNKGNFPGRFSGRQFSNSRSEMNVSTLELGDSALYLCASSVGSGQGSYEEYFGPGTRLTVT.

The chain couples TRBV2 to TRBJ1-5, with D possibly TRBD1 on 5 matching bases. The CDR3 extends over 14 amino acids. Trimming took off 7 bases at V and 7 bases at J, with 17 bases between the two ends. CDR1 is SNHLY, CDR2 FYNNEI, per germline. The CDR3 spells CASTEQGAAQPQHF. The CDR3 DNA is TGTGCCAGCACCGAGCAGGGTGCGGCCCAGCCCCAGCATTTT. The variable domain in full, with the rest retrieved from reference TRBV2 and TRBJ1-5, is EPEVTQTPSHQVTQMGQEVILRCVPISNHLYFYWYRQILGQKVEFLVSFYNNEISEKSEIFDDQFSVERPDGSNFTLKIRSTKLEDSAMYFCASTEQGAAQPQHFGDGTRLSIL.

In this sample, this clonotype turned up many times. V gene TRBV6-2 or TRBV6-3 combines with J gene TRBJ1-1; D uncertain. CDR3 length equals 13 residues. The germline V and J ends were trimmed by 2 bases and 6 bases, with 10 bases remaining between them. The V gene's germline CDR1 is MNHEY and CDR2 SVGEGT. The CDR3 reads CASSYEAVAEAFF. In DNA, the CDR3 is TGTGCCAGCAGTTACGAGGCTGTGGCTGAAGCTTTCTTT.

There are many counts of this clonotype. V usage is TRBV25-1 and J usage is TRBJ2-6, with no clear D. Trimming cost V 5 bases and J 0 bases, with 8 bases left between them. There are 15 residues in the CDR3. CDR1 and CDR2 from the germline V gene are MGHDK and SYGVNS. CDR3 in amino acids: CASSRVISGANVLTF. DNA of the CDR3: TGTGCCAGCAGTCGTGTTATCTCTGGGGCCAACGTCCTGACTTTC.

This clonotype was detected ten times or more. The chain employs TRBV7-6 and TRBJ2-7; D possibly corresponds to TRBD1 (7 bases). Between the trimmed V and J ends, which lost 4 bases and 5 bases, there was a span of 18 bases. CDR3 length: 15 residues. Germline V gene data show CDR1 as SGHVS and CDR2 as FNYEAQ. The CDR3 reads CASSSGGISVNEQYF. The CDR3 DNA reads TGTGCCAGCAGCTCAGGGGGGATTAGTGTGAACGAGCAGTACTTC.

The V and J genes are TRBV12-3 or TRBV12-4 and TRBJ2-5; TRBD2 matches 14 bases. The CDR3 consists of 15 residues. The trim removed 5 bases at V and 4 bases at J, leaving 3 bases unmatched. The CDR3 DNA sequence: TGTGCCAGCAGTCGGACTAGCGGGAGGAGAGAGACCCAGTACTTC. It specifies CASSRTSGRRETQYF.